A single sample gave rise to the 20 T cell receptor beta chains below, sequenced in a study of vaccination and CD4 T cells after COVID-19. Sequencing of DNA taken from cultured CD4+ T cells relied on the Oncomine TCR Beta short-read assay. TCRdb reprocessed the PCR reads with MiXCR, giving one entry per CDR3 protein. The data contain around 15,000 distinct CDR3 sequences, more than 55% of them seen just once; the ten biggest clones take up 9.5% to 12%. Treatment described: roughly 11-day PBMC culture with coronavirus spike peptide pools or control peptides (ViraFEST assay). No antigens are known for them. The source material was CD4+ T cells from blood, cultured in vitro. Every receptor here comes from a human donor who had recovered from COVID-19.

The V call is TRBV5-4, the J call TRBJ1-1; TRBD1 matches 10 bases. The CDR3 spans 13 residues. J gave up 5 bases and V 5 bases, and 3 bases lay outside the gene matches. Germline V gene data show CDR1 as SGHNT and CDR2 as YYREEE (reference sequence). CDR3 region: CASRRTGGTEAFF. The CDR3, as DNA: TGTGCCAGCAGACGGACAGGGGGGACTGAAGCTTTCTTT.

This clonotype has only a few counts. The chain joins TRBV20-1 to TRBJ2-3; 9 nucleotides agree with TRBD2. V was clipped by 5 bases and J by 2 bases; unmatched bases: 14. This CDR3 contains 17 residues. Looked up from germline, CDR1 is DFQATT and CDR2 is SNEGSKA (reference sequence). The CDR3, as DNA: TGCAGTGCTGACGGAGTTAGCGGGAGAGGAGACACAGATACGCAGTATTTT. This sequence encodes CSADGVSGRGDTDTQYF.

V usage is TRBV5-1 and J usage is TRBJ2-5; D unclear. From germline, CDR1 is SGHRS and CDR2 YFSETQ. The CDR3 consists of 13 residues. The V end was cut by 3 bases, the J end by 4 bases, with 10 bases between. For the CDR3, the DNA is TGCGCCAGCAGCTCGGTCGAGGTAGAGACCCAGTACTTC. Translation gives CASSSVEVETQYF. The full variable domain, with the rest looked up from reference TRBV5-1 and TRBJ2-5, is KAGVTQTPRYLIKTRGQQVTLSCSPISGHRSVSWYQQTPGQGLQFLFEYFSETQRNKGNFPGRFSGRQFSNSRSEMNVSTLELGDSALYLCASSSVEVETQYFGPGTRLLVL.

The CDR3 loop reads CASSLRLGLAGGGDTQYF. DNA of the CDR3: TGTGCCAGCAGTTTACGCCTAGGACTAGCGGGAGGGGGAGATACGCAGTATTTT. The chain employs TRBV27 and TRBJ2-3; 15 bases match TRBD2. Trimming removed 2 bases from V and 5 bases from J; junction bases left unmatched: 8. This CDR3 has 18 amino acids. Looked up from germline, CDR1 is MNHEY and CDR2 is SMNVEV (reference sequence).

This clonotype was observed once. CDR3 DNA: TGTGCCAGCAGTTTCTCCCTAGCGGGGACCGCCAGGACCCAGTACTTC. Protein: CASSFSLAGTARTQYF. V and J are TRBV27 and TRBJ2-5; 9 bases line up with TRBD2. The CDR3 is made up of 16 amino acids. Germline V CDR1 and CDR2: MNHEY, SMNVEV (reference sequence). Trimming took 3 bases from V and 7 from J; bases not matched to a gene: 12.

The chain recombines TRBV10-2 with TRBJ1-2; D is undetermined. This CDR3 is built from 15 residues. The germline gives CDR1 WSHSY, CDR2 SAAADI. The germline V and J ends were trimmed by 0 bases and 4 bases, with 12 bases remaining between them. The CDR3: CASSESILKGYGYTF. Here the CDR3 DNA reads TGCGCCAGCAGTGAGTCGATTTTAAAGGGCTATGGCTACACCTTC.

The gene calls are TRBV7-6 and TRBJ2-3, with 14 bases fitting TRBD2. V shed 1 base, J shed 1 base, and the junction held 16 bases outside the gene matches. Per germline, CDR1 SGHVS and CDR2 FNYEAQ. This CDR3 has 22 residues. The CDR3 here is CASSLVYRFGTSGRGGTDTQYF. CDR3 bases: TGTGCCAGCAGCTTAGTCTATCGCTTTGGGACTAGCGGGAGAGGAGGCACAGATACGCAGTATTTT.

J is TRBJ2-7 and V is TRBV9; 9 bases align to TRBD1. Germline lookup yields CDR1 SGDLS and CDR2 YYNGEE. The CDR3 runs 14 residues. J gave up 3 bases and V 3 bases, and 4 bases lay outside the gene matches. The CDR3 nucleotides are TGTGCCAGCAGCGCCCAGGGACAGGGCTACGAGCAGTACTTC. This encodes CASSAQGQGYEQYF.

The rearrangement uses TRBV5-1 and TRBJ2-5, with D unclear. The CDR3 contains 14 residues. V dropped 1 base and J dropped 1 base, with 8 bases sitting between them. The germline V gene has CDR1 SGHRS and CDR2 YFSETQ. The DNA for the CDR3 is TGCGCCAGCAGCTTGTTCGGCAGCCAAGAGACCCAGTACTTC. Its protein product is CASSLFGSQETQYF.

J is TRBJ2-4 and V is TRBV28; 10 bases map to TRBD1. Trimming removed 6 bases from V and 0 bases from J; junction bases left unmatched: 11. CDR3 size: 18 residues. Germline V gives CDR1 MDHEN, CDR2 SYDVKM. In DNA, the CDR3 is TGTGCCAGCAGCGCCGGGACAGGGGTTATTCTAGCCAAAAACATTCAGTACTTC. This translates into CASSAGTGVILAKNIQYF.

V and J are TRBV28 and TRBJ1-2; 8 positions agree with TRBD1. Germline CDR1 and CDR2: MDHEN and SYDVKM. The CDR3 length is 14 residues. V lost 5 bases and J lost 7; bases outside the gene matches: 9. CDR3 coding DNA: TGTGCCAGCAGTAAGCAGGGGGCGGGTGGTGGCTACACCTTC. Its protein is CASSKQGAGGGYTF.

J is TRBJ1-1 and V is TRBV6-1; unclear D gene. Germline V gene sequence: CDR1 MNHNS, CDR2 SASEGT. This CDR3 has 13 residues. Trimming stripped 6 bases from V and 0 bases from J, with 8 bases between. CDR3 region: CASRPSLNTEAFF. Here the CDR3 DNA reads TGTGCCAGCAGGCCCAGCTTGAACACTGAAGCTTTCTTT.

V and J are TRBV11-3 and TRBJ2-1; a weak D match, TRBD2 (6 bases). The CDR3 is made up of 18 amino acids. The germline V gene has CDR1 SGHNT and CDR2 YENEEA. The V and J ends lost 2 bases and 7 bases respectively, with 24 bases between them. This chain's CDR3 is CASSLNGPGGIHGNEQFF. The CDR3 DNA follows: TGTGCCAGCAGCTTAAACGGTCCGGGCGGGATTCATGGGAATGAGCAGTTCTTC.

V usage is TRBV6-2 or TRBV6-3 and J usage is TRBJ2-3; 7 bases agree with TRBD2. CDR3 length: 14 residues. With 4 bases clipped from V and 3 bases from J, the junction kept 4 bases outside the gene matches. Germline-derived CDR1 and CDR2 are MNHEY and SVGEGT. The CDR3 here is CASSFAGVTDTQYF. The CDR3 DNA reads TGTGCCAGCAGTTTCGCGGGAGTTACAGATACGCAGTATTTT.

This clonotype has just a few counts. The rearrangement uses TRBV20-1 and TRBJ2-5; TRBD2 matches at 10 bases. Germline values: CDR1 DFQATT, CDR2 SNEGSKA (reference sequence). This CDR3 spans 15 amino acids. V dropped 0 bases and J dropped 5; count of bases not matched to a gene: 6. CDR3 bases: TGCAGTGCTAGAGAGATTAGCGGGAGGTGGGAGACCCAGTACTTC. This translates into CSAREISGRWETQYF.

The J gene is TRBJ1-2, the V gene TRBV12-3 or TRBV12-4, with 7 bases aligning to TRBD1. The CDR3 has 14 residues. The V segment lost 3 bases and the J segment 4 bases; nucleotides outside the gene matches: 5. CDR3: CASSLTGPSYGYTF. DNA of the CDR3: TGTGCCAGCAGTTTGACAGGGCCTTCCTATGGCTACACCTTC.

The chain carries TRBV5-1 and TRBJ2-5; D could derive from TRBD1 or TRBD2 (5 bases each). CDR3 length: 15 amino acids. Germline V lookup: CDR1 SGHRS, CDR2 YFSETQ. V was clipped by 3 bases and J by 5 bases, with 17 bases between them. This CDR3 reads CASSWKGPGSETQYF. The CDR3 DNA is TGCGCCAGCAGCTGGAAGGGACCTGGGTCGGAGACCCAGTACTTC.

This chain links TRBV20-1 with TRBJ1-3; D remains ambiguous. This CDR3 has 16 amino acids. Germline V gives CDR1 DFQATT, CDR2 SNEGSKA (reference sequence). V lost 1 base and J lost 1, with 14 bases in between. CDR3 nucleotides: TGCAGTGCTAGAGGGTGGACCGGAGGTTCTGGAAACACCATATATTTT. Amino acids: CSARGWTGGSGNTIYF.

V gene TRBV2 combines with J gene TRBJ1-2; no firm D call. The CDR3 has 14 residues. CDR1 and CDR2 from the germline V gene are SNHLY and FYNNEI. V was cut by 6 bases and J by 7 bases, with 18 bases left in between. In nucleotides, the CDR3 is TGTGCCAGCAGGTTGGACGCTGAGGAGGGTGGCTACACCTTC. It is translated as CASRLDAEEGGYTF.

J is TRBJ1-5 and V is TRBV6-2 or TRBV6-3; 8 bases align to TRBD1. The CDR3 runs to 15 residues. Germline assignment: CDR1 MNHEY and CDR2 SVGEGT. Trimming took 6 bases from V and 7 from J; bases not matched to a gene: 11. DNA for the CDR3: TGTGCCAGCAGATCCGCCCAGGGGGCATGGCAGCCCCAGCATTTT. This encodes CASRSAQGAWQPQHF.